A selection of T cell receptor beta chains follows, all from one sample in a study of blood T cell repertoires in COVID-19. The table came from immunoSEQ multiplex PCR; TCRdb's copy has only in-frame clones and leaves some out. This table holds 45,000 to 60,000 clones, approximately 86% found once. Sequences were obtained from peripheral blood. The receptors here all came from a man aged 55 to 69 with active or convalescent COVID-19. Both conserved end residues are part of each CDR3. D genes are given only for firm matches. The listing skips clone size in some rows; elsewhere it reads once, few, many or a size class.

abundance: -; d_gene: -; v_gene: TRBV4-2; j_gene: TRBJ1-5; CDR3aa: CASSQDGAAYSNQPQHF
abundance: -; d_gene: TRBD1; v_gene: TRBV2; j_gene: TRBJ1-6; CDR3aa: CARTGTVDRNSPLHF
abundance: -; d_gene: -; v_gene: TRBV30; j_gene: TRBJ2-3; CDR3aa: CAWTGGTDTQYF
abundance: -; d_gene: -; v_gene: TRBV15; j_gene: TRBJ1-3; CDR3aa: CATRGGVGNTIYF
abundance: -; d_gene: -; v_gene: TRBV5-1; j_gene: TRBJ1-1; CDR3aa: CASSQRGSTEAFF
abundance: -; d_gene: TRBD1; v_gene: TRBV7-9; j_gene: TRBJ1-2; CDR3aa: CASRPGQENYGYTF
abundance: once; d_gene: TRBD1; v_gene: TRBV5-6; j_gene: TRBJ1-5; CDR3aa: CASSYLAGGGSNQPQHF
abundance: -; d_gene: -; v_gene: TRBV28; j_gene: TRBJ1-3; CDR3aa: CASTEPAGRLSGNTIYF
abundance: -; d_gene: TRBD1; v_gene: TRBV29-1; j_gene: TRBJ2-6; CDR3aa: CSVEVSGTGLSGANVLTF
abundance: -; d_gene: TRBD1; v_gene: TRBV5-5; j_gene: TRBJ1-4; CDR3aa: CASSLGDRDNEKLFF
abundance: -; d_gene: -; v_gene: TRBV15; j_gene: TRBJ1-3; CDR3aa: CATSRDMRPSQNTIYF
abundance: once; d_gene: -; v_gene: TRBV7-9; j_gene: TRBJ2-3; CDR3aa: CASSSFVGTDTQYF
abundance: -; d_gene: -; v_gene: TRBV7-2; j_gene: TRBJ1-2; CDR3aa: CASSLRHSGGYTF
abundance: -; d_gene: -; v_gene: TRBV6-5; j_gene: TRBJ1-1; CDR3aa: CASRDTRDTEAFF
abundance: -; d_gene: TRBD2; v_gene: TRBV7-3; j_gene: TRBJ2-3; CDR3aa: CASSPRGFTDTQYF
abundance: -; d_gene: -; v_gene: TRBV4-1; j_gene: TRBJ2-7; CDR3aa: CASSHAGAGNEQYF
abundance: -; d_gene: -; v_gene: TRBV7-9; j_gene: TRBJ1-1; CDR3aa: CASSPMNTEAFF